A selection of T cell receptor beta chains follows, all from one sample in a study of blood T cell repertoires in COVID-19. Clones were read by immunoSEQ multiplex PCR, and TCRdb kept only the in-frame ones, dropping some. The table shows about 74,000 clones, with 75% to 80% occurring only once. The sequencing sample was made of peripheral blood. The receptors were gathered from a human donor in a cohort sampled during active COVID-19. Both conserved end residues are part of each CDR3. The order of the fields is J gene, D gene, V gene, clone size, CDR3 protein, CDR3 DNA. A D gene is named only where the DNA matches it firmly. Where a row states a size, it is once, few, many or the class of an expanded clone; other rows omit it.

J: TRBJ2-7; D: NA; V: TRBV11-2; size: NA; CDR3: CASSPAGQSFYEQYF; DNA: TGTGCCAGCAGCCCAGCGGGACAAAGTTTCTACGAGCAGTACTTC
J: TRBJ2-6; D: TRBD2; V: TRBV27; size: NA; CDR3: CASSLFPSGGKAGANVLTF; DNA: TGTGCCAGCAGTTTATTCCCCTCCGGGGGGAAGGCTGGGGCCAACGTCCTGACTTTC
J: TRBJ1-2; D: NA; V: TRBV24-1; size: NA; CDR3: CATSDSHTGKANYGYTF; DNA: TGTGCCACCAGTGACAGCCATACGGGAAAAGCTAACTATGGCTACACCTTC
J: TRBJ2-3; D: TRBD2; V: TRBV18; size: NA; CDR3: CASSPRLAGGSDTQYF; DNA: TGTGCCAGCTCACCAAGACTAGCGGGAGGGTCAGATACGCAGTATTTT
J: TRBJ2-7; D: NA; V: TRBV7-8; size: NA; CDR3: CASSLVPSEYEQYF; DNA: TGTGCCAGCAGCTTAGTTCCCAGTGAATACGAGCAGTACTTC
J: TRBJ2-7; D: TRBD2; V: TRBV5-1; size: NA; CDR3: CASSSTSGRTYEQYF; DNA: TGCGCCAGCAGCTCGACTAGCGGGAGAACTTACGAGCAGTACTTC
J: TRBJ2-7; D: NA; V: TRBV14; size: NA; CDR3: CASSQYRAGASYEQYF; DNA: TGTGCCAGCAGCCAATATAGGGCAGGGGCCTCCTACGAGCAGTACTTC
J: TRBJ1-2; D: TRBD1; V: TRBV28; size: NA; CDR3: CASKTGTGGVGYTF; DNA: TGTGCCAGCAAAACCGGGACAGGGGGCGTGGGCTACACCTTC
J: TRBJ1-2; D: NA; V: TRBV2; size: few; CDR3: CASSQGNYGYTF; DNA: TGTGCCAGCAGTCAGGGGAACTATGGCTACACCTTC
J: TRBJ2-7; D: TRBD2; V: TRBV9; size: many; CDR3: CASSRHQREFHEQYF; DNA: TGTGCCAGCAGCCGCCACCAGCGGGAGTTCCACGAGCAGTACTTC
J: TRBJ2-1; D: TRBD1; V: TRBV5-4; size: NA; CDR3: CASSKTGRDEQFF; DNA: TGTGCCAGCAGCAAGACAGGGCGCGATGAGCAGTTCTTC
J: TRBJ1-5; D: NA; V: TRBV27; size: once; CDR3: CASSTLQEFSNQPQHF; DNA: TGTGCCAGCAGTACCCTACAGGAATTTAGCAATCAGCCCCAGCATTTT
J: TRBJ2-7; D: TRBD2; V: TRBV6-1; size: NA; CDR3: CASSEGWEGEQYF; DNA: TGTGCCAGCAGTGAAGGGTGGGAGGGCGAGCAGTACTTC
J: TRBJ1-2; D: NA; V: TRBV24-1; size: few; CDR3: CATSEPDRNYGYTF; DNA: TGTGCCACCAGTGAACCCGACAGAAACTATGGCTACACCTTC
J: TRBJ2-7; D: TRBD1; V: TRBV29-1; size: NA; CDR3: CSVDGTGVNEQYF; DNA: TGCAGCGTCGACGGGACAGGGGTCAACGAGCAGTACTTC
J: TRBJ2-5; D: NA; V: TRBV4-2; size: NA; CDR3: CASSQGVGEETQYF; DNA: TGTGCCAGCAGCCAAGGCGTAGGAGAAGAGACCCAGTACTTC
J: TRBJ1-5; D: NA; V: TRBV2; size: NA; CDR3: CASRQVLNQPQHF; DNA: TGTGCCAGCCGACAGGTTTTGAATCAGCCCCAGCATTTT
J: TRBJ2-5; D: TRBD2; V: TRBV6-1; size: NA; CDR3: CASSERSGGRQETQYF; DNA: TGTGCCAGCAGTGAAAGGTCGGGAGGGAGGCAAGAGACCCAGTACTTC
J: TRBJ1-2; D: NA; V: TRBV6-4; size: NA; CDR3: CASSDAGGEGGYTF; DNA: TGTGCCAGCAGTGACGCGGGGGGCGAAGGAGGCTACACCTTC
J: TRBJ1-2; D: NA; V: TRBV7-8; size: NA; CDR3: CASSLALEGGYGYTF; DNA: TGTGCCAGCAGCTTAGCCCTGGAGGGAGGTTATGGCTACACCTTC
J: TRBJ2-1; D: NA; V: TRBV11-2; size: NA; CDR3: CASSSASLEGQFF; DNA: TGTGCCAGCAGCTCTGCCTCTCTGGAGGGGCAGTTCTTC
J: TRBJ2-5; D: TRBD2; V: TRBV28; size: few; CDR3: CASSGSGTSGSQETQYF; DNA: TGTGCCAGCAGCGGGTCCGGGACTAGCGGGAGCCAAGAGACCCAGTACTTC
J: TRBJ2-7; D: NA; V: TRBV13; size: NA; CDR3: CASSLGGPYSYEQYF; DNA: TGTGCCAGCAGCTTAGGGGGCCCCTACTCCTACGAGCAGTACTTC
J: TRBJ1-6; D: NA; V: TRBV27; size: once; CDR3: CASRKQPGSPLHF; DNA: TGTGCCAGCAGAAAGCAACCCGGTTCACCCCTCCACTTT
J: TRBJ1-5; D: NA; V: TRBV27; size: NA; CDR3: CASSLSVFPGMEQPQHF; DNA: TGTGCCAGCAGTTTATCGGTTTTCCCGGGGATGGAGCAGCCCCAGCATTTT
J: TRBJ2-3; D: NA; V: TRBV5-4; size: NA; CDR3: CASSLSQGVGGDTQYF; DNA: TGTGCCAGCAGCTTAAGCCAGGGCGTAGGTGGAGATACGCAGTATTTT
J: TRBJ1-3; D: NA; V: TRBV6-5; size: NA; CDR3: CASSYSDLGIGNTIYF; DNA: TGTGCCAGCAGTTACTCGGACTTAGGGATAGGAAACACCATATATTTT
J: TRBJ1-5; D: TRBD1; V: TRBV6-5; size: NA; CDR3: CASRLQGAVNQPQHF; DNA: TGTGCCAGCAGACTACAGGGGGCTGTCAATCAGCCCCAGCATTTT
J: TRBJ2-7; D: NA; V: TRBV29-1; size: NA; CDR3: CSVTSSDEQYF; DNA: TGCAGCGTTACTAGTAGCGACGAGCAGTACTTC
J: TRBJ1-2; D: NA; V: TRBV5-8; size: once; CDR3: CASSFEYRGYTF; DNA: TGTGCCAGCAGCTTTGAGTACCGGGGCTACACCTTC
J: TRBJ2-7; D: NA; V: TRBV2; size: NA; CDR3: CASNPLTGVYEQYF; DNA: TGTGCCAGCAACCCCCTGACAGGAGTCTACGAGCAGTACTTC
J: TRBJ2-7; D: NA; V: TRBV28; size: NA; CDR3: CASSERRDEQYF; DNA: TGTGCCAGCAGTGAAAGGCGGGACGAGCAGTACTTC
J: TRBJ1-5; D: TRBD1; V: TRBV12-5; size: NA; CDR3: CASGLGDRSNQPQHF; DNA: TGTGCTAGTGGTTTGGGGGACAGGTCCAATCAGCCCCAGCATTTT
J: TRBJ2-1; D: TRBD2; V: TRBV7-9; size: NA; CDR3: CASSQGLAVNEQFF; DNA: TGTGCCAGCAGCCAGGGACTAGCGGTAAATGAGCAGTTCTTC
J: TRBJ2-3; D: TRBD2; V: TRBV7-2; size: once; CDR3: CASSGRTSGTDTQYF; DNA: TGTGCCAGCAGCGGAAGGACTAGCGGGACAGATACGCAGTATTTT
J: TRBJ1-2; D: TRBD1; V: TRBV7-8; size: NA; CDR3: CASSSEGQKGYTF; DNA: TGTGCCAGCAGCTCCGAGGGACAGAAAGGCTACACCTTC
J: TRBJ2-7; D: TRBD1; V: TRBV5-6; size: NA; CDR3: CASSYRDRGQWAYEQYF; DNA: TGTGCCAGCAGCTACCGGGACAGGGGGCAATGGGCCTACGAGCAGTACTTC
J: TRBJ1-4; D: TRBD1; V: TRBV5-1; size: NA; CDR3: CASSLVGTGGEKLFF; DNA: TGCGCCAGCAGCCTGGTTGGGACAGGAGGGGAAAAACTGTTTTTT
J: TRBJ2-7; D: NA; V: TRBV23-1; size: NA; CDR3: CASSQSKGALREQYF; DNA: TGCGCCAGCAGTCAATCGAAAGGAGCCCTACGCGAGCAGTACTTC
J: TRBJ2-5; D: TRBD2; V: TRBV7-6; size: NA; CDR3: CASSLAGLAGPTGYQETQYF; DNA: TGTGCCAGCAGCTTAGCGGGACTAGCGGGGCCGACCGGGTACCAAGAGACCCAGTACTTC
J: TRBJ2-7; D: NA; V: TRBV6-5; size: NA; CDR3: CASEGPRYVYEQYF; DNA: TGTGCCAGCGAGGGCCCGAGGTACGTGTACGAGCAGTACTTC
J: TRBJ2-7; D: NA; V: TRBV29-1; size: NA; CDR3: CSAGQGIPYEQYF; DNA: TGCAGCGCCGGCCAGGGGATCCCCTACGAGCAGTACTTC
J: TRBJ2-7; D: TRBD2; V: TRBV6-6; size: few; CDR3: CASSQNLAGGWGEQYF; DNA: TGTGCCAGCAGCCAAAATCTAGCGGGAGGGTGGGGCGAGCAGTACTTC
J: TRBJ1-2; D: NA; V: TRBV12-3/TRBV12-4; size: NA; CDR3: CASSLSRQQGYTF; DNA: TGTGCCAGCAGCCTTTCGCGACAGCAGGGCTACACCTTC